A selection of T cell receptor beta chains follows, all from one sample in a study of T cell responses to AZD1222 COVID-19 vaccine. Clones were sequenced by immunoSEQ multiplex PCR, and TCRdb holds only the in-frame ones, with some missing. Among around 86,000 clones listed, 85% to 90% were seen once. Source: peripheral blood, taken on day 0 of AZD1222 vaccination. The receptors were gathered from an adult in good health. Each CDR3 is given with its conserved first and last residue. A D gene is named only where the DNA matches it firmly. Clone size is shown for a subset of rows, as once, few, many or a class of expanded clone.

.,TRBJ1-5,TRBV27,.,TGTGCCAGCTCTTGGGGGGAGGGGCAGCCCCAGCATTTT,CASSWGEGQPQHF
once,TRBJ1-1,TRBV29-1,.,TGCAGCGTTGAGTCCCCTTACACTGAAGCTTTCTTT,CSVESPYTEAFF
.,TRBJ1-2,TRBV11-3,.,TGTGCCAGCAGTTCTCGGGGGGGTAACTATGGCTACACCTTC,CASSSRGGNYGYTF
once,TRBJ2-1,TRBV7-9,TRBD2,TGTGCCAGCAGCTTGTCGGGGGGGCGCTCCTACAATGAGCAGTTCTTC,CASSLSGGRSYNEQFF
.,TRBJ2-7,TRBV11-2,.,TGTGCCAGCAGCTCGGGACGGGCCTACGAGCAGTACTTC,CASSSGRAYEQYF
.,TRBJ2-7,TRBV5-1,TRBD1,TGCGCCAGCAGCCAGACAGGGGGCGAGGGGGAGCAGTACTTC,CASSQTGGEGEQYF
.,TRBJ1-1,TRBV5-1,.,TGCGCCAGCGCTCTCCGGGGAGGGGCCATGAACACTGAAGCTTTCTTT,CASALRGGAMNTEAFF
.,TRBJ1-6,TRBV6-5,.,TGTGCCAGCAGTTACCGCCTACAGGGTACTTCACCCCTCCACTTT,CASSYRLQGTSPLHF
once,TRBJ1-2,TRBV2,.,TGTGCCAGCAGTACCGGGGACAAATACCAAGCTAACTATGGCTACACCTTC,CASSTGDKYQANYGYTF
.,TRBJ2-7,TRBV27,.,TGTGCCAGCAGTCCCCACAGGGAATCCTACGAGCAGTACTTC,CASSPHRESYEQYF
.,TRBJ1-2,TRBV5-1,.,TGCGCCAGCAGGGCAGACAACTATGGCTACACCTTC,CASRADNYGYTF
.,TRBJ2-1,TRBV23-1,TRBD1,TGCGCCAGCAGTCAATTACAGGGGTCCTCCTACAATGAGCAGTTCTTC,CASSQLQGSSYNEQFF
.,TRBJ2-7,TRBV6-5,.,TGTGCCAGCAGTTACTCGACAATGGACAGCCACTACGAGCAGTACTTC,CASSYSTMDSHYEQYF
once,TRBJ2-3,TRBV4-3,.,TGCGCCAGCAGCCAGCAGGCGGGCACAGATACGCAGTATTTT,CASSQQAGTDTQYF
.,TRBJ1-5,TRBV3-1/TRBV3-2,TRBD1,TGTGCCAGCAGCCGCGGACAGGGGAGGACCATGCCCCAGCATTTT,CASSRGQGRTMPQHF
.,TRBJ1-6,TRBV7-3,.,TGTGCCAGCAGCTTTGGCGGAAATTCACCCCTCCACTTT,CASSFGGNSPLHF
.,TRBJ1-3,TRBV9,.,TGTGCCAGCAGCGAGTCCGGGAACCCTGGAAACACCATATATTTT,CASSESGNPGNTIYF
.,TRBJ1-6,TRBV6-5,.,TGTGCCAGCACGTTACAGCGGGGCTATAATTCACCCCTCCACTTT,CASTLQRGYNSPLHF
.,TRBJ1-2,TRBV24-1,.,TGTGCCACCAGTGATTCTGCAGGGAGGGCTAACTATGGCTACACCTTC,CATSDSAGRANYGYTF
once,TRBJ2-1,TRBV11-3,TRBD2,TGTGCCAGCAGCTTAGAGAGCGGGGTAAGCTCCTACAATGAGCAGTTCTTC,CASSLESGVSSYNEQFF
.,TRBJ2-1,TRBV7-9,.,TGTGCCAGCAGCGGTAGAGGCGCCAGCTCCTACAATGAGCAGTTCTTC,CASSGRGASSYNEQFF
.,TRBJ1-1,TRBV7-6,.,TGTGCCAGCAGCCACCAGAGTGGCACTGAAGCTTTCTTT,CASSHQSGTEAFF
.,TRBJ1-1,TRBV9,.,TGTGCCAGCAGCGTATCTTCAGGGAAGGTTGAAGCTTTCTTT,CASSVSSGKVEAFF
few,TRBJ2-7,TRBV6-5,.,TGTGCCAGTCCGCCAGGCTACGAGCAGTACTTC,CASPPGYEQYF
.,TRBJ2-7,TRBV6-4,.,TGTGCCAGCAAGGTCCAGGCGTCATCCTACGAGCAGTACTTC,CASKVQASSYEQYF
.,TRBJ2-2,TRBV7-2,TRBD2,TGTGCCAGCAGCATCGGGACTAGCGGCGCCGGGGAGCTGTTTTTT,CASSIGTSGAGELFF
.,TRBJ1-2,TRBV7-9,.,TGTGCCAGCAGCCTCGGACGGAGAGTCTTGGGCTACACCTTC,CASSLGRRVLGYTF
.,TRBJ1-2,TRBV6-5,.,TGTGCCAGCAACGAACCCTTCTTGGGCTACACCTTC,CASNEPFLGYTF
.,TRBJ1-4,TRBV6-5,.,TGTGCCAGCAGTTTACAACGACGGGGTGAAAAACTGTTTTTT,CASSLQRRGEKLFF
.,TRBJ1-2,TRBV4-3,.,TGCGCCAGCAGCCAGACAGCAGGGGCAGGTGGCTACACCTTC,CASSQTAGAGGYTF
.,TRBJ1-2,TRBV5-8,TRBD1,TGTGCCAGCAGCTTGGCTGGGACAGGGGGTCGGGGCTACACCTTC,CASSLAGTGGRGYTF
.,TRBJ2-3,TRBV11-3,.,TGTGCCAGCAGCTTAGGAGGGGACGTCACAGATACGCAGTATTTT,CASSLGGDVTDTQYF
.,TRBJ1-6,TRBV6-6,.,TGTGCCAGCAGTTACACCCGGCCCGTGGCGGATTCACCCCTCCACTTT,CASSYTRPVADSPLHF
.,TRBJ1-2,TRBV18,.,TGTGCCAGCTCACCACCAGTATCAGGGCCGGGGGGCTACACCTTC,CASSPPVSGPGGYTF
.,TRBJ1-5,TRBV24-1,.,TGTGCCACCAGTGATCCCAGCATCGGCAATCAGCCCCAGCATTTT,CATSDPSIGNQPQHF
.,TRBJ2-7,TRBV6-5,.,TGTGCCAGCAGAACAAGTTCTTTTCCCTACGAGCAGTACTTC,CASRTSSFPYEQYF
.,TRBJ1-5,TRBV12-3/TRBV12-4,.,TGTGCCAGCAGTTCTCCGGGATATCAGCCCCAGCATTTT,CASSSPGYQPQHF
.,TRBJ2-1,TRBV19,TRBD2,TGTGCCACTAATCCGCCCAGCGGGGGGGCCAATGAGCAGTTCTTC,CATNPPSGGANEQFF
.,TRBJ2-3,TRBV5-1,TRBD2,TGCGCCAGCAGCACGAAAGCGGGGGGTGGCGCAGATACGCAGTATTTT,CASSTKAGGGADTQYF
.,TRBJ1-2,TRBV21-1,.,TGTGCCAGCAGCTGTACAGATCGGGGGAACTATGGCTACACCTTC,CASSCTDRGNYGYTF
.,TRBJ2-2,TRBV2,TRBD1,TGTGCCAGCAGAACGGACAGGGCCGACACCGGGGAGCTGTTTTTT,CASRTDRADTGELFF
.,TRBJ2-1,TRBV19,TRBD2,TGTGCCAGTAGTATAGGCGGGAGGGGAGGACCCATCTACAATGAGCAGTTCTTC,CASSIGGRGGPIYNEQFF
.,TRBJ2-1,TRBV11-3,.,TGTGCCAGCAGCTTAGAGGGACACCGATACAATGAGCAGTTCTTC,CASSLEGHRYNEQFF
.,TRBJ2-1,TRBV7-7,TRBD2,TGTGCTAGCTCAAGGGGACTAGCGGGGACCTACAATGAGCAGTTCTTC,CASSRGLAGTYNEQFF